This record concerns one TCR beta chain sequence. Generated by immunoSEQ multiplex PCR, the TCRdb table keeps only in-frame clones and is missing some. Among 190,000 or so clones listed, about nine tenths were seen once. These data belong to a study of blood T cell repertoires in COVID-19. Overall study: From the United States, Italy and Spain came samples of acute and convalescent COVID-19.

Germline CDR1 reads SQVTM; CDR2 reads ANQGSEA. Trimming removed 7 bases at V and 5 bases at J, with 14 bases between. This CDR3 has 13 residues. Cohorts were assigned according to the clinical history that participants reported. All recovered Cohort 3 donors got two negative PCRs, got clearance, or saw symptom resolution. The TCR comes from a woman aged 30 to 39 who had recovered from COVID-19. Specimen: PBMCs or T cells enriched from blood (not recorded which). J is TRBJ1-4 and V is TRBV29-1, with D possibly being TRBD1 (5 bases). The CDR3 DNA is TGCAGCGGGACGGGGGAGGACAATGAAAAACTGTTTTTT. This sequence encodes CSGTGEDNEKLFF.